This T cell receptor (beta chain) stems from a study of blood T cell repertoires in COVID-19 (dated by TCRdb to the early 2020s). Study-wide context: The collaborator samples originated in the United States, Italy and Spain and spanned the acute and convalescent phases of COVID-19. HLA class I and class II types, where available, came from metadata supplied by the sample provider rather than from assay-based typing. Subjects who had been exposed to COVID-19, were actively infected with it, or had recovered from it provided the deeply sampled blood TCRbeta repertoires that made up the dataset. The material from the prospective study consisted of cDNA or gDNA derived from T cells, B-cell-depleted T cells, or PBMCs. Sample metadata almost always included a de-identified subject ID, COVID-19 status, age in years and sex. The samples were drawn from the first 160 participants of the ongoing ImmuneRACE study and from over a thousand subjects provided by 6 global collaborators. The repertoires were released in a freely available public database meant as a resource for research on the immune response to SARS-CoV-2. General findings and caveats noted by the study authors: How much clinical and demographic metadata was included differed by source and by participant, and the metadata was provided uncurated.

Each collaborating institution followed its own protocols to collect whole blood in K2EDTA tubes. Collaborator samples were shipped for TCRbeta analysis as frozen whole blood, isolated PBMCs, or DNA extracted from either sample type. The germline V gene (reference sequence) specifies LGHDT as CDR1 and YNNKEL as CDR2. The CDR3 runs 13 residues from the cysteine to the phenylalanine. The kept DNA is CDR3 alone, 39 bases in frame from the first base. V gives up 8 bases and J gives up 6 bases, and the segment between their germline ends measures 13 bases. The immunoSEQ Assay, a bias-controlled multiplex PCR, was used to amplify TCRbeta CDR3 regions from genomic DNA. In the authors' own workflow: Within the assay, amplification of reference gene primers was used to estimate how many nucleated cells each sample contained. Sequence reads were collapsed and filtered to measure the absolute abundance of every unique TCRbeta CDR3 rearrangement. For each sample, productive Simpson clonality was calculated by taking the square root of Simpson's diversity index across productive rearrangements. The table was pulled from immuneACCESS by TCRdb, which kept in-frame rearrangements only. Such tables lose some clones; where checked, under half of the loss comes from unresolved V genes, and the rest has no known cause. D and trimming were read from the DNA, whereas the V and J calls and clone size are those reported in that table. The sample has some 190,000 clones on record, more than 75% of them singletons. The top ten clonotypes cover 4.4% of the sample.

Comments on this clone: What this receptor recognizes is not known. Base qualities are not recorded, but no much larger clone differs from it by a single base.

Rearrangement joined TRBV3-1 (or the pseudogene TRBV3-2) to TRBJ2-2; perhaps TRBD2 is the D gene, with 5 bases matching. The sequenced sample consisted of peripheral blood. This sequence originates from a human donor in a cohort sampled during active COVID-19. The encoded CDR3 is CASGGAIAGELFF. The DNA sequence is given as TGTGCCAGCGGAGGAGCGATCGCCGGGGAGCTGTTTTTT.